The sequence of this T cell receptor beta chain was determined in a study of blood T cells in healthy people across ages. Donors gave 8.5 to 10 milliliters of peripheral blood apiece. Samples each had at least 5.5 micrograms of total RNA extracted. Next came a second PCR, run for roughly 6 to 11 cycles, which used a sample-barcoded 5' primer along with a J-beta primer mix. TCRdb ran MiXCR on the 5' RACE reads and lists one entry per CDR3 protein. The sample gives over 950,000 distinct CDR3 sequences, 30% to 40% of which show up once; approximately 14% is in the top ten. V shed 3 bases and J shed 1 base, with 13 bases lying between them. The length of the CDR3 is 15 residues. Germline CDR1 SGHRS, CDR2 YFSETQ.

Sequencing was done on a sample of blood. The chain has TRBV5-1 and TRBJ2-5; no clear D gene. This sequence was found in a man between 18 and 35 years old in good health. The DNA for the CDR3 is TGCGCCAGCAGCTCGATGATTGGAGTCCAAGAGACCCAGTACTTC. Its protein is CASSSMIGVQETQYF.